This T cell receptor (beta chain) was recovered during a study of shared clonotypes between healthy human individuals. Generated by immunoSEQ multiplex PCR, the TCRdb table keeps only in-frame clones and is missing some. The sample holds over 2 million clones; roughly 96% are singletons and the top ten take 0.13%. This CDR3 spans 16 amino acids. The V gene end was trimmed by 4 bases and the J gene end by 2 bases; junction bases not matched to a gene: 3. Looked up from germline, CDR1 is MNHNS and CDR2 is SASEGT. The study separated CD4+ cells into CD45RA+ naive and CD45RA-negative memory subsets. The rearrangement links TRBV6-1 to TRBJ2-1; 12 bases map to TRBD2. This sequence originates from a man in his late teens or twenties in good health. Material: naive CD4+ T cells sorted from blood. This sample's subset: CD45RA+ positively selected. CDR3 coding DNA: TGTGCCAGCAGTGCTACTAGCGGGGGGCCCTACAATGAGCAGTTCTTC. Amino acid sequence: CASSATSGGPYNEQFF.